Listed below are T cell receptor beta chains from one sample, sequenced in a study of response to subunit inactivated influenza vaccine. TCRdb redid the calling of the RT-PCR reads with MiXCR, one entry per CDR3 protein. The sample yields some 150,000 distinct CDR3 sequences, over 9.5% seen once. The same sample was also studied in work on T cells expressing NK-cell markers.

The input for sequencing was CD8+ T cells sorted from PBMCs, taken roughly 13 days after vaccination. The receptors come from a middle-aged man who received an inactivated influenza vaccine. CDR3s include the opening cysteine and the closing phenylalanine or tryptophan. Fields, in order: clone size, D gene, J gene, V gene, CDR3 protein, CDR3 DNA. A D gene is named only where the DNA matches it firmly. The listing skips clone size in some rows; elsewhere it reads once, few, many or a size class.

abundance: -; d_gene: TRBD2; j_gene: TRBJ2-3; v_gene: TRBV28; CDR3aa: CASSSLAGFGTDTQYF; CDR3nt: TGTGCCAGCAGTTCACTAGCGGGATTTGGTACAGATACGCAGTATTTT
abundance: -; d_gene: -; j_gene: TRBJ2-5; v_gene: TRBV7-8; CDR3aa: CASSPQQIQETQYF; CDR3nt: TGTGCCAGCAGCCCGCAACAGATCCAAGAGACCCAGTACTTC
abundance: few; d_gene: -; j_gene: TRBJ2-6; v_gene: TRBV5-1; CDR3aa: CASSLDVTGANVLTF; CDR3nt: TGCGCCAGCAGCCTTGACGTTACTGGGGCCAACGTCCTGACTTTC
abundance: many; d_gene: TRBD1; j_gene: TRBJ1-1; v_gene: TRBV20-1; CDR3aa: CSASRGGLATEAFF; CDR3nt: TGCAGTGCTAGCCGAGGGGGCTTGGCCACTGAAGCTTTCTTT
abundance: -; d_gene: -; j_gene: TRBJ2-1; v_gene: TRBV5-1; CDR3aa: CASSNYNEQFF; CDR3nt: TGCGCCAGCAGCAATTACAATGAGCAGTTCTTC
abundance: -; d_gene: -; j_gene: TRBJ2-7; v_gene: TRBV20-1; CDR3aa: CSARDTGSYEQYF; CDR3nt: TGCAGTGCTAGAGATACAGGGTCCTACGAGCAGTACTTC
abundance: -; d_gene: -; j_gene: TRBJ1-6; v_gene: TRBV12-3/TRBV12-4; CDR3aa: CASRQRSNSPLHF; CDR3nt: TGTGCCAGCCGACAGAGGTCAAATTCACCCCTCCACTTT
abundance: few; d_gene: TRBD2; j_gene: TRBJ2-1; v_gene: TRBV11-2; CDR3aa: CASSLDPGLAGGSYNEQFF; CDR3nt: TGTGCCAGCAGCTTAGATCCTGGACTAGCGGGAGGCTCCTACAATGAGCAGTTCTTC
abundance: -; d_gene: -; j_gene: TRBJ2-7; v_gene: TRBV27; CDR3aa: CASSSNRPDEQYF; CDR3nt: TGTGCCAGCAGTTCCAACCGCCCGGACGAGCAGTACTTC
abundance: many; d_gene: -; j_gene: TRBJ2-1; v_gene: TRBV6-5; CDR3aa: CASSYSLTAYNEQFF; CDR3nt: TGTGCCAGCAGTTACTCCTTGACAGCCTACAATGAGCAGTTCTTC
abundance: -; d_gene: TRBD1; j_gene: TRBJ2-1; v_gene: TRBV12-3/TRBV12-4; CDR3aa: CASSLDRRYYNEQFF; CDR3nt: TGTGCCAGCAGCCTGGACAGGAGGTACTACAATGAGCAGTTCTTC
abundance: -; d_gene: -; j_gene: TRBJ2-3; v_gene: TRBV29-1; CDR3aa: CSGWDTWDTQYF; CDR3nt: TGCAGCGGGTGGGACACCTGGGATACGCAGTATTTT
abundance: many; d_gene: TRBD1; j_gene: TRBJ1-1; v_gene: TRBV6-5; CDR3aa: CASSFDREAEAFF; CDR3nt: TGTGCCAGCAGTTTCGACAGGGAGGCTGAAGCTTTCTTT
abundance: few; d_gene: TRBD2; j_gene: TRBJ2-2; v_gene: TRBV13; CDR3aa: CASSHAPWIAGSRSTGELFF; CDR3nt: TGTGCCAGCAGTCACGCTCCCTGGATAGCGGGATCTCGGAGCACCGGGGAGCTGTTTTTT
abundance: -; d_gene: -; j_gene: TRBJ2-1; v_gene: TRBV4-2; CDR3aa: CASSQTLEYNEQFF; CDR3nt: TGTGCCAGCAGCCAGACGCTAGAGTACAATGAGCAGTTCTTC
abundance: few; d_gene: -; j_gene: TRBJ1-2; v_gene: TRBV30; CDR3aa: CAWSATGTNYGYTF; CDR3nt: TGTGCCTGGAGTGCCACGGGGACTAACTATGGCTACACCTTC
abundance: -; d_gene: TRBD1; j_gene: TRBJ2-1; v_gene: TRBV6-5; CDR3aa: CASSYVRDRGNEQFF; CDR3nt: TGTGCCAGCAGTTACGTACGGGACAGGGGTAATGAGCAGTTCTTC
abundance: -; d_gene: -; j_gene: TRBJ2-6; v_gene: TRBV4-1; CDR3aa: CASSLRVGYSLRGANVLTF; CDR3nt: TGCGCCAGCAGCCTGAGGGTCGGCTACTCTCTTAGGGGGGCCAACGTCCTGACTTTC
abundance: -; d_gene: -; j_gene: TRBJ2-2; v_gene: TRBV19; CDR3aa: CASSRTGLGTGELFF; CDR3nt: TGTGCCAGTAGTCGCACAGGGTTGGGCACCGGGGAGCTGTTTTTT
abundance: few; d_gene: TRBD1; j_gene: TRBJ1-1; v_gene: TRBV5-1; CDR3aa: CASSWGQGYTEAFF; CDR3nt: TGCGCCAGCAGCTGGGGACAGGGGTACACTGAAGCTTTCTTT
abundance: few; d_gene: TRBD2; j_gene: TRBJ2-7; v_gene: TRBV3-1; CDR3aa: CASSQDHPLGAGVRGYEQYF; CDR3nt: TGTGCCAGCAGCCAAGACCACCCGTTAGGGGCGGGAGTTCGAGGGTACGAGCAGTACTTC
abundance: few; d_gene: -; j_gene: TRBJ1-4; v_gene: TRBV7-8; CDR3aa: CASSQEIIATNEKLFF; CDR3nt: TGTGCCAGCAGCCAAGAAATCATTGCAACTAATGAAAAACTGTTTTTT
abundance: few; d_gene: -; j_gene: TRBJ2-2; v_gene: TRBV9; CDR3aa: CASSVGSVVNTGELFF; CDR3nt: TGTGCCAGCAGCGTAGGCTCGGTAGTGAACACCGGGGAGCTGTTTTTT
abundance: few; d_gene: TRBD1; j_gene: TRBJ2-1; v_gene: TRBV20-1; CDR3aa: CSASSGDRDYNEQFF; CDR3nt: TGCAGTGCCTCATCCGGGGACAGGGACTACAATGAGCAGTTCTTC
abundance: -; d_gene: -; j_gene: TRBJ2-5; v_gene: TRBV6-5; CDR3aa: CASSYVTAEETQYF; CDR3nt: TGTGCCAGCAGTTACGTGACGGCGGAAGAGACCCAGTACTTC
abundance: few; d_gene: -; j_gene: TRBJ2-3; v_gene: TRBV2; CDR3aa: CASTAGWPDTQYF; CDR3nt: TGTGCCAGCACCGCCGGTTGGCCAGATACGCAGTATTTT
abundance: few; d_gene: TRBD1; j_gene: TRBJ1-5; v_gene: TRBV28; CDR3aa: CASSAYSDRGLVEPQHF; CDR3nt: TGTGCCAGCAGTGCCTACTCCGACAGGGGGCTTGTAGAGCCCCAGCATTTT
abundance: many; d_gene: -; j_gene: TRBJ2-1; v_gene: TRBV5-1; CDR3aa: CASSSLSVTYNEQFF; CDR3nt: TGCGCCAGCAGCTCGTTATCGGTGACCTACAATGAGCAGTTCTTC
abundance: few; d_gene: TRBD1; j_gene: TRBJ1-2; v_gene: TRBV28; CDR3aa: CASSLGTGRGSYGYTF; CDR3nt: TGTGCCAGCAGCTTAGGGACAGGTAGAGGAAGCTATGGCTACACCTTC
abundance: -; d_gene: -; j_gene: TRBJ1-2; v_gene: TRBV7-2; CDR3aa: CASSYLGGNGYTF; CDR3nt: TGTGCCAGCAGCTACCTCGGGGGGAATGGCTACACCTTC
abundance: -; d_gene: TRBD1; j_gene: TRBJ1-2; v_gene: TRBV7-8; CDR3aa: CASSWGTGGDGYTF; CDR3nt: TGTGCCAGCAGCTGGGGGACAGGGGGCGATGGCTACACCTTC
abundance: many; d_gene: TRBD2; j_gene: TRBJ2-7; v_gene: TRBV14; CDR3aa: CASSQGLAGTYEQYF; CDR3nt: TGTGCCAGCAGCCAGGGACTAGCGGGGACCTACGAGCAGTACTTC
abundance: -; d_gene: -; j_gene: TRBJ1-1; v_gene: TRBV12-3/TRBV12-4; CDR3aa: CASSQKNTEAFF; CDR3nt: TGTGCCAGCAGTCAAAAAAACACTGAAGCTTTCTTT
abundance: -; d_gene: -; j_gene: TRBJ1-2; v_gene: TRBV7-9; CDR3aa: CASTYTGSPNYGYTF; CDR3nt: TGTGCCAGCACCTATACGGGGTCCCCCAACTATGGCTACACCTTC
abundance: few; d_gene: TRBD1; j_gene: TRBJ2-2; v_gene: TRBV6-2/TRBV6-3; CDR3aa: CASSPVWDRLNTGELFF; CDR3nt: TGTGCCAGCAGCCCTGTATGGGACAGGCTGAACACCGGGGAGCTGTTTTTT
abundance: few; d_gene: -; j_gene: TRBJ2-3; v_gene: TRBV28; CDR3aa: CASSISPGASTDTQYF; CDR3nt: TGTGCCAGCAGTATATCCCCCGGGGCTAGCACAGATACGCAGTATTTT
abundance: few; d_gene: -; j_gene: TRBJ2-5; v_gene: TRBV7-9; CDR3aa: CASSSDWYQETQYF; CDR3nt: TGTGCCAGCAGCTCGGACTGGTACCAAGAGACCCAGTACTTC
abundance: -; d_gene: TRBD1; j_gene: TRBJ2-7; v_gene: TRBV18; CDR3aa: CASSPDTGDEQYF; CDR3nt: TGTGCCAGCTCACCGGATACAGGGGACGAGCAGTACTTC
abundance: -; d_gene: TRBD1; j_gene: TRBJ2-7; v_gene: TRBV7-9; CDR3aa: CASSHGQVEQYF; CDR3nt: TGTGCCAGCAGCCACGGACAGGTCGAGCAGTACTTC
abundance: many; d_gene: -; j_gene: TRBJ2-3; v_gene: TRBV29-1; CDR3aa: CSVWGGADTQYF; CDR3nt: TGCAGCGTTTGGGGCGGGGCAGATACGCAGTATTTT
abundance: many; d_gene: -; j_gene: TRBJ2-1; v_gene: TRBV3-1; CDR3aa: CASSQEGGWPQWFF; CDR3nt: TGTGCCAGCAGCCAAGAGGGCGGGTGGCCCCAGTGGTTCTTC
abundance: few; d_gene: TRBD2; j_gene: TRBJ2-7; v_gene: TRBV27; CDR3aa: CASSLGTSGTHEQYF; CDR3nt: TGTGCCAGCAGTCTAGGGACTAGCGGGACTCACGAGCAGTACTTC
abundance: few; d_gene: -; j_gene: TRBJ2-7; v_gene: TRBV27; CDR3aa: CASSLMGPQAPYEQYF; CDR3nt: TGTGCCAGCAGCCTAATGGGACCCCAGGCTCCATACGAGCAGTACTTC
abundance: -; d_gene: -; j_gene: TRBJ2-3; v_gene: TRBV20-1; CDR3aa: CSAHRADGTDTQYF; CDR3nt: TGCAGTGCTCACAGGGCGGATGGCACAGATACGCAGTATTTT
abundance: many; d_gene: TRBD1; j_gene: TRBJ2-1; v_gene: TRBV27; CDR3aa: CASSLKGQFNEQFF; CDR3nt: TGTGCCAGCAGTTTAAAGGGACAGTTCAATGAGCAGTTCTTC
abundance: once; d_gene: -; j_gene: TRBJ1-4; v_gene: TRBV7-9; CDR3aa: CASSLGTNEKLFF; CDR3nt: TGTGCCAGCAGCCTGGGGACGAATGAAAAACTGTTTTTT
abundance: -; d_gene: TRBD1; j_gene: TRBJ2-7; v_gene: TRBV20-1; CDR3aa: CSARDSFYEQYF; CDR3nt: TGCAGTGCGAGGGACAGTTTCTACGAGCAGTACTTC
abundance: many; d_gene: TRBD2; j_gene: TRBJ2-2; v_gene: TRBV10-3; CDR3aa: CAISGLAGGPGELFF; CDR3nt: TGTGCCATCAGTGGACTAGCGGGGGGACCCGGGGAGCTGTTTTTT
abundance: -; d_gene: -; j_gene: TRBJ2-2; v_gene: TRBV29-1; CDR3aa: CSVELAETGELFF; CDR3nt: TGCAGCGTTGAGCTAGCCGAAACCGGGGAGCTGTTTTTT
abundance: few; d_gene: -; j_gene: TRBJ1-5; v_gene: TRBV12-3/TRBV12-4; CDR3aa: CASSLSGQPQHF; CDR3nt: TGTGCCAGCAGTTTGTCTGGCCAGCCCCAGCATTTT
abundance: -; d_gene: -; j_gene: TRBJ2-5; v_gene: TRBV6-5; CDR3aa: CASSYSIETIWETQYF; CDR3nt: TGTGCCAGCAGTTACTCGATCGAGACGATATGGGAGACCCAGTACTTC
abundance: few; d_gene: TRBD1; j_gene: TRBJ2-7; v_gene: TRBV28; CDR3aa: CASSLPQQGHGYEQYF; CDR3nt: TGTGCCAGCAGTTTACCTCAACAGGGGCATGGCTACGAGCAGTACTTC